The rows below give T cell receptor beta chains drawn from one sample of a study of T cell changes during pregnancy in multiple sclerosis. The data were produced by immunoSEQ multiplex PCR, yet TCRdb's version contains in-frame clones alone and is incomplete. The sample yields over 45,000 clones, 90% seen once. The sequences come from peripheral blood, collected in the first trimester of pregnancy. The source of these receptors is a female donor in good health, enrolled as a control in a pregnancy study. Both conserved end residues are part of each CDR3. A D gene is named only where the DNA matches it firmly.

j_call v_call d_call cdr3_aa
TRBJ1-5 TRBV6-6 . CASNGGRLPDQPQHF
TRBJ2-3 TRBV9 . CASSLGTLGANTQYF
TRBJ1-1 TRBV2 TRBD1 CASSEQGDGEAFF
TRBJ1-1 TRBV2 . CASSADSLNTEAFF
TRBJ1-6 TRBV23-1 . CASSQSPPCRNNSPLHF
TRBJ2-7 TRBV28 . CASSFKYEQYF
TRBJ1-2 TRBV5-1 . CASSLSNVTPYGYTF
TRBJ1-1 TRBV6-5 . CASSPRRSSSTEAFF
TRBJ2-3 TRBV5-5 TRBD1 CASSPRTGPTDTQYF
TRBJ1-5 TRBV5-1 TRBD1 CASSATPGTGGSPQHF
TRBJ1-2 TRBV5-6 . CASRDSYGYTF
TRBJ2-7 TRBV5-8 TRBD2 CASKGGGLTYEQYF
TRBJ2-7 TRBV10-2 . CASSEWNTRSPYEQYF
TRBJ2-7 TRBV19 TRBD2 CASSIIAGGPWEQYF
TRBJ2-5 TRBV7-3 . CASSLGGGAEKTQYF
TRBJ2-1 TRBV20-1 . CSASEANEQFF